A selection of T cell receptor beta chains follows, all from one sample in a study of neoadjuvant nivolumab and ipilimumab in lung cancer. The repertoire was sequenced with immunoSEQ multiplex PCR; TCRdb's copy has only in-frame clones and lacks some. The sample has 25,000 to 30,000 clones; 65% to 85% are singletons. The sequencing used peripheral blood, collected before neoadjuvant nivolumab, alone or with ipilimumab. Receptor source: an adult with non-small cell lung cancer. The CDR3 runs from the conserved cysteine through the conserved F or W. The order of the fields is V gene, clone size, J gene, D gene, CDR3 protein, CDR3 DNA. D genes are given only for firm matches. The size entry is marked missing in some rows and otherwise reads once, few, many or a size class.

>TRBV20-1|NA|TRBJ1-2|NA
CSAEPWDGYTF
TGCAGTGCCGAACCGTGGGATGGCTACACCTTC
>TRBV9|NA|TRBJ2-2|TRBD2
CASSVAGGGAGTGELFF
TGTGCCAGCAGCGTAGCTGGCGGGGGGGCCGGCACCGGGGAGCTGTTTTTT
>TRBV19|NA|TRBJ1-1|NA
CASSKAENTEAFF
TGTGCCAGTAGTAAGGCAGAGAACACTGAAGCTTTCTTT
>TRBV4-2|NA|TRBJ1-1|NA
CASSLGGLNTEAFF
TGTGCCAGCAGCTTGGGGGGCTTGAACACTGAAGCTTTCTTT
>TRBV5-1|NA|TRBJ2-5|NA
CASSPGTSSDGQETQYF
TGCGCCAGCAGCCCCGGGACATCCTCCGACGGGCAAGAGACCCAGTACTTC
>TRBV5-1|NA|TRBJ2-7|NA
CASSLDPGSRDKQYF
TGCGCCAGCAGCTTAGATCCCGGATCCCGGGACAAGCAGTACTTC
>TRBV5-1|NA|TRBJ2-5|TRBD1
CASSHKRPEDRGRETQYF
TGCGCCAGCAGCCACAAAAGACCCGAGGACAGGGGGAGGGAGACCCAGTACTTC
>TRBV28|NA|TRBJ2-3|NA
CASSLIQEGDTQYF
TGTGCCAGCAGTCTCATCCAAGAGGGAGATACGCAGTATTTT
>TRBV7-2|once|TRBJ2-5|NA
CASSLGGQGRSETQYF
TGTGCCAGCAGCTTAGGTGGGCAGGGTCGGTCAGAGACCCAGTACTTC
>TRBV19|NA|TRBJ1-6|TRBD1
CASSIAGQLFNSPLHF
TGTGCCAGTAGTATAGCGGGACAGCTTTTTAATTCACCCCTCCACTTT
>TRBV6-5|NA|TRBJ1-2|TRBD1
CASSHPGGEGYTF
TGTGCCAGCAGCCATCCAGGGGGCGAAGGCTACACCTTC
>TRBV9|NA|TRBJ2-3|TRBD2
CASSVGMGGEADTQYF
TGTGCCAGCAGCGTAGGAATGGGGGGGGAGGCAGATACGCAGTATTTT
>TRBV25-1|NA|TRBJ1-5|NA
CASSESAGDSNQPQHF
TGTGCCAGCAGTGAATCCGCCGGGGATAGCAATCAGCCCCAGCATTTT
>TRBV5-5|NA|TRBJ1-1|NA
CASSLEFDGTEAFF
TGTGCCAGCAGCTTGGAGTTCGACGGGACTGAAGCTTTCTTT
>TRBV5-6|NA|TRBJ2-7|NA
CASSLGGSPGEQYF
TGTGCCAGCAGCTTGGGTGGCAGCCCGGGTGAGCAGTACTTC
>TRBV19|NA|TRBJ1-2|NA
CASSIAGGDGYTF
TGTGCCAGTAGTATTGCAGGAGGGGATGGCTACACCTTC
>TRBV7-9|NA|TRBJ2-5|NA
CASSPGLQETQYF
TGTGCCAGCAGCCCGGGACTTCAAGAGACCCAGTACTTC
>TRBV7-9|NA|TRBJ1-2|NA
CASSLTAGQSNYGYTF
TGTGCCAGCAGCTTAACTGCCGGCCAGTCGAACTATGGCTACACCTTC
>TRBV11-1|NA|TRBJ1-5|NA
CASSLAGTENQPQHF
TGTGCCAGCAGCTTAGCCGGGACCGAAAATCAGCCCCAGCATTTT
>TRBV7-2|NA|TRBJ2-3|NA
CASSSRQDFTDTQYF
TGTGCCAGCAGCTCCCGACAGGATTTCACAGATACGCAGTATTTT
>TRBV5-4|once|TRBJ1-5|TRBD1
CASSFGTGNQPQHF
TGTGCCAGCAGCTTCGGGACAGGCAATCAGCCCCAGCATTTT
>TRBV6-1|NA|TRBJ1-4|NA
CASSGSGAREKLFF
TGTGCCAGCAGTGGATCGGGGGCTCGTGAAAAACTGTTTTTT
>TRBV10-3|NA|TRBJ1-3|NA
CATSGGGSGNTIYF
TGTGCCACCTCGGGGGGGGGAAGTGGAAACACCATATATTTT
>TRBV6-1|once|TRBJ1-5|NA
CASSELGRSNQPQHF
TGTGCCAGCAGTGAACTGGGGAGGAGCAATCAGCCCCAGCATTTT
>TRBV6-5|NA|TRBJ1-4|NA
CATSGGAGEKLFF
TGTGCCACCTCGGGGGGGGCAGGGGAAAAACTGTTTTTT
>TRBV5-1|few|TRBJ1-1|NA
CASSAGSLLNTEAFF
TGCGCCAGCAGCGCTGGTAGTCTGTTGAACACTGAAGCTTTCTTT
>TRBV6-1|NA|TRBJ1-1|TRBD1
CAVPGTGNTEAFF
TGTGCCGTCCCCGGGACAGGGAACACTGAAGCTTTCTTT
>TRBV9|NA|TRBJ2-1|TRBD2
CASTVAGVSYNEQFF
TGTGCCAGCACCGTAGCGGGGGTTTCCTACAATGAGCAGTTCTTC
>TRBV4-1|NA|TRBJ1-5|NA
CASSQGGVQPQHF
TGCGCCAGCAGCCAAGGGGGGGTACAGCCCCAGCATTTT